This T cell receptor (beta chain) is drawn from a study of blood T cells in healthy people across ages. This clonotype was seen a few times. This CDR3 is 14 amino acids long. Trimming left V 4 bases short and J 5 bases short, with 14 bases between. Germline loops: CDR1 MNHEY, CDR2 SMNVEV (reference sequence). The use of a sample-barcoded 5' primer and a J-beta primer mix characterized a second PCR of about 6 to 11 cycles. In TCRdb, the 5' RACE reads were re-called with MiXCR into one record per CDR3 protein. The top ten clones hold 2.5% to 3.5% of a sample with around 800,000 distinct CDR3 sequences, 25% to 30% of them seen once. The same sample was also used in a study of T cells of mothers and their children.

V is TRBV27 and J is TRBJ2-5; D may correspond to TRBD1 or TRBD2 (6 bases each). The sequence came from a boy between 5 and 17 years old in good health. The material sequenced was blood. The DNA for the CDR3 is TGTGCCAGCAGTTCCTGGGGGGCAGGGGAGACCCAGTACTTC. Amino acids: CASSSWGAGETQYF.